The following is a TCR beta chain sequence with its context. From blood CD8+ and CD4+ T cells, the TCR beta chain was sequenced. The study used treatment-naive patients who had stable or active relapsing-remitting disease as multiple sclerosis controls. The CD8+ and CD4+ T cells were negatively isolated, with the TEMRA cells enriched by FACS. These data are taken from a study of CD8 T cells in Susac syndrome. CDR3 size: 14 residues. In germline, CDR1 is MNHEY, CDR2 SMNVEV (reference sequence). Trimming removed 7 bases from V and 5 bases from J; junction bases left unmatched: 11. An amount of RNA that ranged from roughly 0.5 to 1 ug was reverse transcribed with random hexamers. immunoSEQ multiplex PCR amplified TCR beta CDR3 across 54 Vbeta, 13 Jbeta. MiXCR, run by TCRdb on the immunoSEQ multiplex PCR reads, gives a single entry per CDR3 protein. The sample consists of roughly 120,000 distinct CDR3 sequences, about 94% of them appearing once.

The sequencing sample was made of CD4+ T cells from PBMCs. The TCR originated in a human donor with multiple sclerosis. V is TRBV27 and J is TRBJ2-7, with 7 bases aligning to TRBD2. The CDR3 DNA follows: TGTGCCAGCAAGGGTTTGCGGGAGAACCACGAGCAGTACTTC. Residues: CASKGLRENHEQYF.